A selection of T cell receptor beta chains follows, all from one sample in a study of blood T cell repertoires in COVID-19. Produced via immunoSEQ multiplex PCR; TCRdb's table is partial and in-frame only. The sample lists 130,000 or so clones, approximately 84% occurring once. The specimen sequenced was peripheral blood. The origin of the receptors is a woman aged 55 to 70 with acute or convalescent COVID-19. CDR3s leave out the opening cysteine and the closing phenylalanine or tryptophan. Some rows mark clone size as missing; the rest say once, few, many or name a class of expanded clone.

cdr3_aa: ASSIESPGQVFYEKLF; v_call: TRBV19; clone_size: NA
cdr3_aa: ASSFSDTQY; v_call: TRBV19; clone_size: once
cdr3_aa: ASSRWESSTTDTQY; v_call: TRBV11-2; clone_size: NA
cdr3_aa: ASSPFPDRVSGANVLT; v_call: TRBV18; clone_size: once
cdr3_aa: ASTDFTGELF; v_call: TRBV11-2; clone_size: NA
cdr3_aa: ASRTSGGTDTQY; v_call: TRBV19; clone_size: NA
cdr3_aa: ASSQAGAGAF; v_call: TRBV12-3/TRBV12-4; clone_size: few
cdr3_aa: ASSIDRGPGEQF; v_call: TRBV19; clone_size: NA
cdr3_aa: ASSALDRETYNEQF; v_call: TRBV2; clone_size: NA
cdr3_aa: ASSPLLTPGNGYT; v_call: TRBV9; clone_size: NA
cdr3_aa: ASSLGQSLYGYT; v_call: TRBV5-6; clone_size: few
cdr3_aa: ASGGQGTYGYT; v_call: TRBV9; clone_size: NA
cdr3_aa: ASSRDKVGTDTQY; v_call: TRBV5-4; clone_size: NA
cdr3_aa: ASSPPHLAGFNEQF; v_call: TRBV18; clone_size: NA
cdr3_aa: ASSLAQGFLGYT; v_call: TRBV5-6; clone_size: NA
cdr3_aa: ASSSGQGGDEQY; v_call: TRBV5-1; clone_size: NA